Listed below are T cell receptor beta chains from one sample, sequenced in a study of human T cells and chemical hapten exposure. MiXCR, applied by TCRdb to the RACE reads, yields one record per CDR3 protein. Among 80,000 to 100,000 distinct CDR3 sequences, less than 14% were seen once, and the ten largest hold around 3.7%. The source was whole blood, collected in connection with sensitization to the hapten diphenylcyclopropenone (DPC). The source is a woman in her forties or fifties with alopecia areata. Some clones in this sample may be carry-over from other donors' samples. CDR3s include the opening cysteine and the closing phenylalanine or tryptophan. The order of the fields is clone size, J gene, V gene, D gene, CDR3 DNA, CDR3 protein. The D gene is left open where the match is weak. A row's size may be missing; if present it is once, few, many or a size class.

few TRBJ1-1 TRBV28 - TGTGCCAGCAGTTTACTAAGCACTGAAGCTTTCTTT CASSLLSTEAFF
- TRBJ2-7 TRBV9 - TGTGCCAGCAGCGTATCCCCCGACGGACCCTACGAGCAGTACTTC CASSVSPDGPYEQYF
few TRBJ2-3 TRBV29-1 - TGCAGCGTTGATCGGGGCAGGGCGGGAAATACGCAGTATTTT CSVDRGRAGNTQYF
many TRBJ1-5 TRBV12-3/TRBV12-4 - TGTGCCAGCAGTTTACGGGGTGGGAGCAATCAGCCCCAGCATTTT CASSLRGGSNQPQHF
- TRBJ2-3 TRBV6-5 - TGTGCCAGCAGTTACTCTTCAGCAAGATTGGGCGGAGATACGCAGTATTTT CASSYSSARLGGDTQYF
few TRBJ1-4 TRBV7-2 TRBD1 TGTGCCAGCAGCCGCGACAGGGGGCGGGATGAAAAACTGTTTTTT CASSRDRGRDEKLFF
few TRBJ2-1 TRBV11-1 TRBD1 TGTGCCAGCAGCTGGGACAGGGTGAACAATGAGCAGTTCTTC CASSWDRVNNEQFF
- TRBJ1-6 TRBV10-3 - TGTGCCATCAGTGACCGGGAGAGGGGAAGCTCACCCCTCCACTTT CAISDRERGSSPLHF
many TRBJ1-2 TRBV29-1 - TGCAGCGTTGATTGGGGGCGTCTAGATGGCTACACCTTC CSVDWGRLDGYTF
- TRBJ2-2 TRBV18 - TGTGCCAGCTCACCACCCTCCGCGAACACCGGGGAGCTGTTTTTT CASSPPSANTGELFF
many TRBJ1-2 TRBV5-1 TRBD1 TGCGCCAGCAGCTTGGGACAGGGGGAAGGCGGCTACACCTTC CASSLGQGEGGYTF
- TRBJ1-2 TRBV12-3/TRBV12-4 TRBD1 TGTGCCAGCAGTTCAGCTGGGACAGGGCCATACAACTATGGCTACACCTTC CASSSAGTGPYNYGYTF
many TRBJ1-4 TRBV7-9 TRBD1 TGTGCCAGCAGCCCTGACGGCTCAGGGGGTGAAAAACTGTTTTTT CASSPDGSGGEKLFF
many TRBJ2-1 TRBV20-1 - TGCAGTGCTAGAGTTCGGGAAAATGAGCAGTTCTTC CSARVRENEQFF
many TRBJ1-1 TRBV6-1 - TGTGCCGCAGAACAGTTTGTGAACACTGAAGCTTTCTTT CAAEQFVNTEAFF
many TRBJ2-7 TRBV28 TRBD2 TGTGCCAGCAGTTTAATGGGTAGCGGGTATTACGAGCAGTACTTC CASSLMGSGYYEQYF
- TRBJ2-2 TRBV7-3 - TGTGCCAGCACCCCTGGGACGAACACCGGGGAGCTGTTTTTT CASTPGTNTGELFF
many TRBJ2-2 TRBV29-1 - TGCAGCGTTGAAATGGGTCAGGGGAGGACCGGGGAGCTGTTTTTT CSVEMGQGRTGELFF
- TRBJ2-1 TRBV11-3 - TGTGCCAGCAGCTTTGGCAGTCGGTTGGACAATGAGCAGTTCTTC CASSFGSRLDNEQFF
- TRBJ2-1 TRBV12-3/TRBV12-4 - TGTGCCAGCAGTTTAGGAGGCGGGATCAGGGGCAATGGGCAGTTCTTC CASSLGGGIRGNGQFF
- TRBJ2-1 TRBV29-1 TRBD2 TGCAGCGTCGAGGGGACTAGCGGGAGGACGAATGAGCAGTTCTTC CSVEGTSGRTNEQFF
many TRBJ1-1 TRBV7-2 TRBD1 TGTGCCAGCAGTACAGGGGGGTACCCCGACACTGAAGCTTTCTTT CASSTGGYPDTEAFF
few TRBJ2-7 TRBV6-2/TRBV6-3 - TGTGCCAGCAGTCGGGCCCCTTGGGAGCAGTACTTC CASSRAPWEQYF
- TRBJ2-2 TRBV29-1 TRBD1 TGCAGCGTTGGAGTCTCACAGGGGGCCTACACCGGGGAGCTGTTTTTT CSVGVSQGAYTGELFF
- TRBJ2-1 TRBV10-1 TRBD2 TGCGCCAGCAGTTCAATCGGGAGGGCTGGTGAGCAGTTCTTC CASSSIGRAGEQFF
- TRBJ1-5 TRBV10-1 TRBD1 TGCGCCAGCAGTGAGTCGGGGACAGGGGCCCTCAATCAGCCCCAGCATTTT CASSESGTGALNQPQHF
- TRBJ2-7 TRBV20-1 TRBD2 TGCAGTGCCATCCTTCTAGCGGGGGCCTACGAGCAGTACTTC CSAILLAGAYEQYF
many TRBJ1-3 TRBV7-9 - TGTGCCAGCAGCTTATGGACGGGACTCTCTGGAAACACCATATATTTT CASSLWTGLSGNTIYF
- TRBJ1-4 TRBV29-1 TRBD1 TGCAGCGTCGCTTACAGGGGAAAAAATGAAAAACTGTTTTTT CSVAYRGKNEKLFF
many TRBJ2-5 TRBV7-8 - TGTGCCAGCAGCTTAGTTCGGTTCACCCGGGCCGGGACTTCCCGGGCCCAAGAGACCCAGTACTTC CASSLVRFTRAGTSRAQETQYF
few TRBJ1-2 TRBV12-3/TRBV12-4 - TGTGCCAGCAGTTTAGGAAGAGGGCCGGGATTCCTATATGGCTACACCTTC CASSLGRGPGFLYGYTF
few TRBJ1-6 TRBV18 - TGTGCCAGCTCACCGGCCCAGACAAGGAACAATTCACCCCTCCACTTT CASSPAQTRNNSPLHF
many TRBJ2-1 TRBV5-4 TRBD2 TGTGCCAGCAGCTTGAGGTGGCTAGCGGGAGGAGGGGATGAGCAGTTCTTC CASSLRWLAGGGDEQFF
many TRBJ2-5 TRBV3-1 - TGTGCCAGCAGCCGTTTGATGTACCAAGAGACCCAGTACTTC CASSRLMYQETQYF
many TRBJ1-5 TRBV29-1 TRBD1 TGCAGCGTTACCAGGGGGATAGGCAATCAGCCCCAGCATTTT CSVTRGIGNQPQHF
many TRBJ2-2 TRBV6-4 - TGTGCCAGCAGTTTGGTGCAGGGCTCCGGGGAGCTGTTTTTT CASSLVQGSGELFF
many TRBJ2-1 TRBV10-3 - TGTGCCACCCAGGGTGGGGACGGCAAAGGGTTGGAGCAGTTCTTC CATQGGDGKGLEQFF
many TRBJ2-4 TRBV19 - TGTGCCAGTAGTATAGTGGGGCTAGCCAAAAACATTCAGTACTTC CASSIVGLAKNIQYF
few TRBJ1-3 TRBV7-6 - TGTGCCAGCAGCTTAGCCGGTCGGGGATTCTCTGGAAACACCATATATTTT CASSLAGRGFSGNTIYF
- TRBJ2-5 TRBV28 - TGTGCCAGCAAGTTGGGAGGTCTGGAGACCCAGTACTTC CASKLGGLETQYF
many TRBJ2-6 TRBV4-3 - TGCGCCAGCAGCCCGTCCAGGGTGACTGGGGCCAACGTCCTGACTTTC CASSPSRVTGANVLTF
- TRBJ1-5 TRBV20-1 TRBD1 TGCAGGGCAGGGACAGGGGGGAATCAGCCCCAGCATTTT CRAGTGGNQPQHF
- TRBJ2-1 TRBV28 - TGTGCCAGCAGGGACTGGCGGGGCAGCTCCTACAATGAGCAGTTCTTC CASRDWRGSSYNEQFF
few TRBJ2-5 TRBV18 TRBD1 TGTGCCAGCTCACTTGGGACAGGGGGCGCGGAGACCCAGTACTTC CASSLGTGGAETQYF
many TRBJ1-2 TRBV20-1 - TGCAGTGCTCTTCCGGGATTAGTTTATGGCTACACCTTC CSALPGLVYGYTF
many TRBJ2-1 TRBV12-3/TRBV12-4 - TGTGCCAGCAGTTTCTGGGGGAACGGTGAGCAGTTCTTC CASSFWGNGEQFF
many TRBJ1-6 TRBV4-3 - TGCGCCAGCAGCCAAGGGACCGGGGGGGGGTCACCCCTCCACTTT CASSQGTGGGSPLHF
many TRBJ1-2 TRBV29-1 TRBD1 TGCAGCGTTGAGAGAGACAGGGTTTATGGCTACACCTTC CSVERDRVYGYTF
- TRBJ2-3 TRBV20-1 TRBD2 TGCAGTGCTAGCCGCGCGAGCGGGGAGTCAGCAGATACGCAGTATTTT CSASRASGESADTQYF
many TRBJ1-5 TRBV12-3/TRBV12-4 - TGTGCCAGCAGTGTAGTGGTAGGGAGGAATCAGCCCCAGCATTTT CASSVVVGRNQPQHF
many TRBJ1-1 TRBV29-1 TRBD1 TGCAGCGCCAACAGGGGGGCGACTGAAGCTTTCTTT CSANRGATEAFF
many TRBJ2-7 TRBV19 TRBD2 TGTGCCAGTAGAACCGGGACTAGCGGGAGCGGATCCTACGAGCAGTACTTC CASRTGTSGSGSYEQYF
- TRBJ2-7 TRBV11-3 TRBD1 TGTGCCAGCAGCCACGGACAGGGACCATACGAGCAGTACTTC CASSHGQGPYEQYF
many TRBJ1-4 TRBV29-1 - TGCAGCGTTGGCGCAGGGAGGGAAAAACTGTTTTTT CSVGAGREKLFF
few TRBJ2-3 TRBV6-5 TRBD1 TGTGCCAGCAGTCCCTGGACAGGGGTGGATACGCAGTATTTT CASSPWTGVDTQYF
few TRBJ2-7 TRBV5-1 TRBD2 TGCGCCAGCAGCACGGCTCCCACTAGCGGGGCAACCTACGAGCAGTACTTC CASSTAPTSGATYEQYF